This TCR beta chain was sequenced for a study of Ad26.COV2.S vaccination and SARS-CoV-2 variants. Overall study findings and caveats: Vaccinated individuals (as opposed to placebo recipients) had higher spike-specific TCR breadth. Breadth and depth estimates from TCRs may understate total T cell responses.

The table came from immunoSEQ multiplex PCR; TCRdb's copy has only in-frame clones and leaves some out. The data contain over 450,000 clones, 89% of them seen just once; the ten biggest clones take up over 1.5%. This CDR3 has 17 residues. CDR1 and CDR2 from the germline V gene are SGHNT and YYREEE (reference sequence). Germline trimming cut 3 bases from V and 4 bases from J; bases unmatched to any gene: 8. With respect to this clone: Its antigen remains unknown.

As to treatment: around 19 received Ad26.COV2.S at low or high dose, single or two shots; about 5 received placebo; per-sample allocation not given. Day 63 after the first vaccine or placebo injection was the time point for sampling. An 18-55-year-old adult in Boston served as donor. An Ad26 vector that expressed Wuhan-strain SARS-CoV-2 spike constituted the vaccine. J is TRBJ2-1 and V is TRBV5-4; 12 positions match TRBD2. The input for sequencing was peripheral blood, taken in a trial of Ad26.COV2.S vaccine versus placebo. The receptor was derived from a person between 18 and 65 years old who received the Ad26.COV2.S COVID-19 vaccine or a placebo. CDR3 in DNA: TGTGCCAGCAGCTCCGAAACCCTAGCGGGGGGGTACAATGAGCAGTTCTTC. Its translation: CASSSETLAGGYNEQFF.